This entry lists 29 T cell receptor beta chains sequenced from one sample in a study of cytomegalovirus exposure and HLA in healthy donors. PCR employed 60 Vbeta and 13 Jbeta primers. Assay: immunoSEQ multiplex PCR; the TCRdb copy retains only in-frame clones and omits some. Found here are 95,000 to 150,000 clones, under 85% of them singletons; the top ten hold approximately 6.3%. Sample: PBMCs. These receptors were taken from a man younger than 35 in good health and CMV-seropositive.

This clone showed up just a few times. The CDR3, as DNA: TGCAGCGTCCAGGCGAGCTCCTATAATTCACCCCTCCACTTT. Its translation: CSVQASSYNSPLHF. The gene calls are TRBV29-1 and TRBJ1-6, with D unclear. CDR1 and CDR2 from the germline V gene are SQVTM and ANQGSEA. This CDR3 is 14 amino acids long. V was cut by 6 bases and J by 0 bases, with 9 bases left in between.

CDR3 in DNA: TGTGCCAGTGACCAGACCCGGGACAGGGTGACCTATGGCTACACCTTC. It translates to CASDQTRDRVTYGYTF. V gene TRBV19 combines with J gene TRBJ1-2; 9 bases line up with TRBD1. The germline V gene encodes CDR1 LNHDA and CDR2 SQIVND (reference sequence). There are 16 residues in the CDR3. Trimming cost V 8 bases and J 4 bases; bases outside gene matches: 14. Complete variable domain (other parts from reference TRBV19 and TRBJ1-2): DGGITQSPKYLFRKEGQNVTLSCEQNLNHDAMYWYRQDPGQGLRLIYYSQIVNDFQKGDIAEGYSVSREKKESFPLTVTSAQKNPTAFYLCASDQTRDRVTYGYTFGSGTRLTVV.

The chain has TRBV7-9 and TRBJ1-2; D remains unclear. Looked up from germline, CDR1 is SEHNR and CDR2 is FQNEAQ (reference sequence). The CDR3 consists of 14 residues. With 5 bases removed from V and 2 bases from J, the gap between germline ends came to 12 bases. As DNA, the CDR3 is TGTGCCAGCAGCCCTCGCAGTTTGAACTATGGCTACACCTTC. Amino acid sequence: CASSPRSLNYGYTF.

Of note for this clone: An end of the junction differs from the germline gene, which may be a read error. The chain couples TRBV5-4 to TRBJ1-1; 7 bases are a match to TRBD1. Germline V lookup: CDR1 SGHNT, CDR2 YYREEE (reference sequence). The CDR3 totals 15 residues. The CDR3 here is CASSLESRGRTEAFF. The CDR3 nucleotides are TGTGCTAGCAGCTTGGAGTCCAGGGGGAGAACTGAAGCTTTCTTT.

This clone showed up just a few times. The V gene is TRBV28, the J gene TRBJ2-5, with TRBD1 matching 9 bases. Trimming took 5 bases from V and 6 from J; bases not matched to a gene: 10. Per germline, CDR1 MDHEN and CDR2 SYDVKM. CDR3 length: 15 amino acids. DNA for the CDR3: TGTGCCAGCAGTCAGGGCTCACAGGGGGCAAAGACCCAGTACTTC. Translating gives CASSQGSQGAKTQYF.

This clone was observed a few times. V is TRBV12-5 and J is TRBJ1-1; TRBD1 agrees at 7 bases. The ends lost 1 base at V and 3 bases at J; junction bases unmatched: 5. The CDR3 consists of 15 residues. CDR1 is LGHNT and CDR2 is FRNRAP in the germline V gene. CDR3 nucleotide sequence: TGTGCTAGTGGTTTGGCGATAACAGGGGACACTGAAGCTTTCTTT. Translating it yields CASGLAITGDTEAFF.

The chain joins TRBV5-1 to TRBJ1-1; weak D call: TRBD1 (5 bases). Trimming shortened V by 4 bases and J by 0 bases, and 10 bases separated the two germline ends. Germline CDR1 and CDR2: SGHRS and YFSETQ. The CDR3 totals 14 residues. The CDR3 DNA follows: TGCGCCAGCAGCGCCCAGACAGTGAACACTGAAGCTTTCTTT. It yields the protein CASSAQTVNTEAFF.

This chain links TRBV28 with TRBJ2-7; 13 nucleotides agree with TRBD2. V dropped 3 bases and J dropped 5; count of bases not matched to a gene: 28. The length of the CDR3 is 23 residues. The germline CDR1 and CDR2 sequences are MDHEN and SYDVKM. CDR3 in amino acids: CASSFWGQGTSGGASPLLNEQYF. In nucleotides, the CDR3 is TGTGCCAGCAGTTTTTGGGGGCAGGGAACTAGCGGGGGGGCCTCCCCACTATTAAACGAGCAGTACTTC.

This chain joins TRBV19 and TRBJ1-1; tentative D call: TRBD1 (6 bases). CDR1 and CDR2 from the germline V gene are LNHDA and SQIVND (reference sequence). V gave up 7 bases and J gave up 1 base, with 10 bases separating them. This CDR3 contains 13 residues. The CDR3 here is CASMRTANTEAFF. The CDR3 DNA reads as TGTGCCAGTATGAGGACAGCGAACACTGAAGCTTTCTTT.

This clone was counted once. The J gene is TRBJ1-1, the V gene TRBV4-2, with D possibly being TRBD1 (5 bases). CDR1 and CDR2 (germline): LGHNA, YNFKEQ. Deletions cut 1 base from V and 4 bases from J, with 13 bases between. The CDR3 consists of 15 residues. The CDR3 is CASSQARSRVTEAFF. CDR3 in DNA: TGTGCCAGCAGCCAAGCCAGGAGCAGGGTCACTGAAGCTTTCTTT.

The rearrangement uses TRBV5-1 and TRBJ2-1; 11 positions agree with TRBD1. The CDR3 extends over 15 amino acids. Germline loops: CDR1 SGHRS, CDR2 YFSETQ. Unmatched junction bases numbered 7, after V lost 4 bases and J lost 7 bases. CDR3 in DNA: TGCGCCAGCAGCCCAGGACAGGGGGCTTGGAATGAGCAGTTCTTC. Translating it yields CASSPGQGAWNEQFF.

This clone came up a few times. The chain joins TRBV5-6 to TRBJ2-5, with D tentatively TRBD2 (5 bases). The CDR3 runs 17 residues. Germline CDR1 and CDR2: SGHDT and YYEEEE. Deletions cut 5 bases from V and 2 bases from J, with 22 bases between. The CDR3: CASRHKSGGIRQETQYF. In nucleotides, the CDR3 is TGTGCCAGCAGACACAAAAGCGGCGGAATCAGGCAAGAGACCCAGTACTTC.

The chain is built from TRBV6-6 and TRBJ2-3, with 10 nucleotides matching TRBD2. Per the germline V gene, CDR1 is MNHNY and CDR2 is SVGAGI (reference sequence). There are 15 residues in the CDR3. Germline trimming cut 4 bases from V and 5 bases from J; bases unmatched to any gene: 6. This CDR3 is CASSSSLAGVDTQYF. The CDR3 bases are TGTGCCAGCAGTTCGAGTCTAGCGGGGGTAGATACGCAGTATTTT.

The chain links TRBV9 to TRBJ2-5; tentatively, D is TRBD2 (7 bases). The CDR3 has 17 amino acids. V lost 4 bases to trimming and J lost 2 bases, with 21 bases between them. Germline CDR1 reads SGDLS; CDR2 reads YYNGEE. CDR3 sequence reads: CASSPRWGGGLQETQYF. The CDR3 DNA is TGTGCCAGCAGCCCGCGCTGGGGAGGGGGACTACAAGAGACCCAGTACTTC.

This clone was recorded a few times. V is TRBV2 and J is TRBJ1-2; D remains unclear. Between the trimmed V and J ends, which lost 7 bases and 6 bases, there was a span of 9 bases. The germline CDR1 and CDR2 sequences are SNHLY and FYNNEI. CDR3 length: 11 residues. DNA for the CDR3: TGTGCCAGCAATTTCCCCAATGGCTACACCTTC. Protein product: CASNFPNGYTF.

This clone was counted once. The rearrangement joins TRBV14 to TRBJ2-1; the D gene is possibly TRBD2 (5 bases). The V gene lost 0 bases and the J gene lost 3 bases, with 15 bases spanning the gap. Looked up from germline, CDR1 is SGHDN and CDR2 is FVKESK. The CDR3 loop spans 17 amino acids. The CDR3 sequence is CASSQDNVEGSYNEQFF. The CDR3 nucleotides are TGTGCCAGCAGCCAAGATAATGTTGAGGGAAGCTACAATGAGCAGTTCTTC.

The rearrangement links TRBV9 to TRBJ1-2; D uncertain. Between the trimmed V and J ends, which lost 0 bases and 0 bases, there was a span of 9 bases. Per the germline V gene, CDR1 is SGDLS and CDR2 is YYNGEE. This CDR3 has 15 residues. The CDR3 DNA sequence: TGTGCCAGCAGCGTAGGGCCAGGAACTAACTATGGCTACACCTTC. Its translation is CASSVGPGTNYGYTF.

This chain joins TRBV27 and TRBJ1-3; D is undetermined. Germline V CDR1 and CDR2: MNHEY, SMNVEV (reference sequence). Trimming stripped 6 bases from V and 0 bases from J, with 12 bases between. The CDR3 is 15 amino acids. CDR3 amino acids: CASRKRATSGNTIYF. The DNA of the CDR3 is TGTGCCAGCAGAAAGAGGGCTACCTCTGGAAACACCATATATTTT.

The CDR3 sequence is CASSLWLAGGNNYNEQFF. The CDR3 DNA reads as TGTGCCAGCAGCTTGTGGCTAGCGGGGGGAAATAACTACAATGAGCAGTTCTTC. The chain recombines TRBV5-8 with TRBJ2-1; the match to TRBD2 covers 11 bases. V dropped 1 base and J dropped 3; count of bases not matched to a gene: 9. The CDR3 runs 18 residues. CDR1 is SGHTS, CDR2 YDEGEE, per germline.

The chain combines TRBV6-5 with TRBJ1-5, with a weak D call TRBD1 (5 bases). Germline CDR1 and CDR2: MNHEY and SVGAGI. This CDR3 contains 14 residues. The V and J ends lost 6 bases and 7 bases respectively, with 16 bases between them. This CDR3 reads CASSQSGEVQPQHF. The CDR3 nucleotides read TGTGCCAGCAGCCAGTCGGGGGAAGTGCAGCCCCAGCATTTT.

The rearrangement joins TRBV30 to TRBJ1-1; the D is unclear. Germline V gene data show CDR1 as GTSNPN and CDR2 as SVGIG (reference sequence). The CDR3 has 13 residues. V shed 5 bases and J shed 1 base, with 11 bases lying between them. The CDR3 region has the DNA TGTGCCTGGGAACTAGAGACGAACACTGAAGCTTTCTTT. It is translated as CAWELETNTEAFF.

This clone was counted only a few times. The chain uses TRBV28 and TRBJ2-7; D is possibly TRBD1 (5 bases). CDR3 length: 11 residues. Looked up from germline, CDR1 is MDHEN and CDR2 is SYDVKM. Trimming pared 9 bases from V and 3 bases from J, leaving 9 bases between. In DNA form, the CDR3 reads TGTGCCAGTTGGCAGGGCTACGAGCAGTACTTC. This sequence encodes CASWQGYEQYF.

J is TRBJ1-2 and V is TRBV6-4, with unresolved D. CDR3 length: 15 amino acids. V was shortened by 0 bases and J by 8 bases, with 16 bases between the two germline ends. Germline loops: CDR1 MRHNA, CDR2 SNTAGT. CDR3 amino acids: CASSDSIVPRVGYTF. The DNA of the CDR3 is TGTGCCAGCAGTGACTCGATAGTCCCTCGCGTGGGCTACACCTTC.

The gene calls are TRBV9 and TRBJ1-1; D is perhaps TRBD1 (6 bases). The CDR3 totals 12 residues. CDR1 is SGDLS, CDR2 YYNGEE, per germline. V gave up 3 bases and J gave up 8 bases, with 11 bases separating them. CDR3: CASSDGQPEAFF. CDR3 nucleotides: TGTGCCAGCAGCGACGGACAGCCAGAAGCTTTCTTT.

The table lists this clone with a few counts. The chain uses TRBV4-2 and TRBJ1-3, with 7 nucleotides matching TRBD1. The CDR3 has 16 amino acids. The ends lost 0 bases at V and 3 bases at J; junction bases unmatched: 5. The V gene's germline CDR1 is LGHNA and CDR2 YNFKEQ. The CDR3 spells CASSQEEGASGNTIYF. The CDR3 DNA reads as TGTGCCAGCAGCCAAGAGGAGGGGGCGAGTGGAAACACCATATATTTT.

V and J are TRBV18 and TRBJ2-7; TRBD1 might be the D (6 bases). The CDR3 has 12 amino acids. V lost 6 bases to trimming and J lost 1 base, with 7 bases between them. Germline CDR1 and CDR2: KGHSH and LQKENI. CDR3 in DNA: TGTGCCAGCTCGGACAGTTCCTACGAGCAGTACTTC. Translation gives CASSDSSYEQYF.

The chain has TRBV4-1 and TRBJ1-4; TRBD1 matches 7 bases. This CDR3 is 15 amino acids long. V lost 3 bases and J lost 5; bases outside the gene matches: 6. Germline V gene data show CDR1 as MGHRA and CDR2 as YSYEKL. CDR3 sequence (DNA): TGCGCCAGCAGCCAGCCTAACAGGGGAAATGAAAAACTGTTTTTT. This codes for CASSQPNRGNEKLFF.

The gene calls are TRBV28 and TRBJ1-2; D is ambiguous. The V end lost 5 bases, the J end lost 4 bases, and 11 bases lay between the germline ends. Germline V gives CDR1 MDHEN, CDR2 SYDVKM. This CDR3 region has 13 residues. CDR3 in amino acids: CASSGTESYGYTF. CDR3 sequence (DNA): TGTGCCAGCAGTGGAACGGAGAGCTATGGCTACACCTTC.

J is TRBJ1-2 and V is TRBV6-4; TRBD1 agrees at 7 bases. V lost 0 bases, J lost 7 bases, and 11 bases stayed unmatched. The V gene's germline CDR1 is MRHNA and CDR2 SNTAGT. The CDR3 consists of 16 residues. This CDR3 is CASSDSETGEISGYTF. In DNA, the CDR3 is TGTGCCAGCAGTGACTCCGAAACAGGGGAAATTAGTGGCTACACCTTC.